What follows are 2 T cell receptor beta chains derived from one specimen sequenced in a study of shared clonotypes between healthy human individuals. TCRdb's copy holds only in-frame clones and misses some; the assay was immunoSEQ multiplex PCR. This sample has approximately 2.1 million clones, with 93% found just once. Sequenced material: naive CD4+ T cells from PBMCs. Subset given: CD45RA+ positively selected. These receptors came from a man in his late teens or twenties in good health. Some clones in this sample may be carry-over from other donors' samples.

The V and J genes are TRBV28 and TRBJ2-6, with 11 bases that match TRBD1. The CDR3 consists of 19 residues. The germline gives CDR1 MDHEN, CDR2 SYDVKM. The V gene end was trimmed by 5 bases and the J gene end by 2 bases; junction bases not matched to a gene: 11. The chain's CDR3 is CASSQYPGTGGPGANVLTF. The CDR3 nucleotides are TGTGCCAGCAGTCAATATCCCGGGACAGGGGGGCCTGGGGCCAACGTCCTGACTTTC.

This rearrangement joins TRBV12-2 to TRBJ2-2; the table's D call, TRBD2, has no DNA check behind it. TRBV12-2 is a known pseudogene. The CDR3 runs to 16 residues. CDR3 amino acids: CASRFVSGRAPGELFF. CDR3 bases: TGTGCAAGTCGCTTTGTCAGCGGGAGGGCTCCCGGGGAGCTGTTTTTT.